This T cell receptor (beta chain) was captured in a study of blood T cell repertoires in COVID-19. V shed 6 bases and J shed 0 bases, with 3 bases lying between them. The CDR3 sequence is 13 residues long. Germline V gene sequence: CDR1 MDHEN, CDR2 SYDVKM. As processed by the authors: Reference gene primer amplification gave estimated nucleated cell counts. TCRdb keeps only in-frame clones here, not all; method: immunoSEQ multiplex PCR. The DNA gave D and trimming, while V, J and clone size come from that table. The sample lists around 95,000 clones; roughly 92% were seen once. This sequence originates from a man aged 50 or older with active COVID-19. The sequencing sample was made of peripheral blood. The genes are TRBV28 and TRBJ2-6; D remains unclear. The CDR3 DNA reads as TGTGCCAGCAGCCTCTCTGGGGCCAACGTCCTGACTTTC. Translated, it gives CASSLSGANVLTF.